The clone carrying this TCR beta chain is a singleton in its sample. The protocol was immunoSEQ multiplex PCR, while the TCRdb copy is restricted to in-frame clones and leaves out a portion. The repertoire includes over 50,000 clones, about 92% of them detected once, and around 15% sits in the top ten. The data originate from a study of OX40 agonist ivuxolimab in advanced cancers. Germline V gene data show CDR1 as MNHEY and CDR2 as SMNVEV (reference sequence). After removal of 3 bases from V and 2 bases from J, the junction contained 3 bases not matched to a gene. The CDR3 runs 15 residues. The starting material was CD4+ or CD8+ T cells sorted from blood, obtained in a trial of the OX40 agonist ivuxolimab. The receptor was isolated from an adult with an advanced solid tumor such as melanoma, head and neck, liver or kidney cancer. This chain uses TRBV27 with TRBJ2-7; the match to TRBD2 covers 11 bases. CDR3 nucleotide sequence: TGTGCCAGCAGTTTGATTAGCGGGGGGGCCTACGAGCAGTACTTC. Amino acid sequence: CASSLISGGAYEQYF.